The rows below give T cell receptor beta chains drawn from one sample of a study of blood T cells in healthy people across ages. TCRdb analysed the 5' RACE reads with MiXCR anew, one entry per CDR3 protein. The sample has 600,000 to 850,000 distinct CDR3 sequences, roughly 25% seen once. These data also formed part of another study, on T cells of mothers and their children.

Sequenced input: blood. The receptors originated from a boy younger than 18 in good health. Both conserved end residues are part of each CDR3. A D gene is named only where the DNA matches it firmly. Size values are once, few and many counts, or a class for expanded clones, and some rows have none.

clone_size	v_call	j_call	d_call	cdr3_nt	cdr3_aa
NA	TRBV11-1	TRBJ2-1	TRBD1	TGTGCCAGCAGCGCGACACGGGACAGGAGCTCCTACAATGAGCAGTTCTTC	CASSATRDRSSYNEQFF
NA	TRBV7-2	TRBJ1-1	NA	TGTGCCAGCAGCGCCGTAACTGCAGGGTGGGAAAACACTGAAGCTTTCTTT	CASSAVTAGWENTEAFF
NA	TRBV5-5	TRBJ1-6	NA	TGTGCCAGCAGCTTCGAAGTGATTAATTCACCCCTCCACTTT	CASSFEVINSPLHF
NA	TRBV20-1	TRBJ2-7	TRBD2	TGCAGTGCTAGGGTCGGGAGGGCCGATTCGTACGAGCAGTACTTC	CSARVGRADSYEQYF
once	TRBV11-2	TRBJ1-2	NA	TGTGCCAGCAGCTTAAGGGGGGCGACAGAAACTCCCGCAGGCTACACCTTC	CASSLRGATETPAGYTF
NA	TRBV3-1	TRBJ2-1	NA	TGTGCCAGCAGCCAAGAGATAAGTTTCTCCTACAATGAGCAGTTCTTC	CASSQEISFSYNEQFF
few	TRBV7-3	TRBJ2-1	NA	TGTGCCGGCAGCTCGGCCGGAGCCTACAATGAGCAGTTCTTC	CAGSSAGAYNEQFF
many	TRBV3-1	TRBJ2-7	NA	TGTGCCAGCAGCCAAGTAACCCACGAGCAGTACTTC	CASSQVTHEQYF
NA	TRBV3-1	TRBJ2-5	NA	TGTGCCAGCAGCCCACCGGGGACCCAGTACTTC	CASSPPGTQYF
NA	TRBV14	TRBJ1-2	NA	TGTGCCAGCAGCCAACTATTGACAGAGTGGGGCTACACCTTC	CASSQLLTEWGYTF
few	TRBV25-1	TRBJ2-7	NA	TGTGCCAGCACCGGGACCGTGGGCGAGCAGTACTTC	CASTGTVGEQYF
many	TRBV5-1	TRBJ2-2	TRBD1	TGCGCCAGCAGCTTGGACAGGGGGAACACCGGGGAGCTGTTTTTT	CASSLDRGNTGELFF
NA	TRBV28	TRBJ2-4	NA	TGTGCCAGCAGTTTAACCGGCTTCATGGACATTCAGTACTTC	CASSLTGFMDIQYF
few	TRBV7-2	TRBJ2-7	NA	TGTGCCAGCAGCCCAGGGGGGGGGCCAATCTACGAGCAGTACTTC	CASSPGGGPIYEQYF
few	TRBV4-3	TRBJ1-2	NA	TGCGCCAGCAGCCAAGATCTTGGGGAGAAAAGCTATGGCTACACCTTC	CASSQDLGEKSYGYTF
NA	TRBV10-3	TRBJ2-7	NA	TGTGCCATCAGTGAGCCTAGCTTGGGCGAGCAGTACTTC	CAISEPSLGEQYF
NA	TRBV7-9	TRBJ2-7	TRBD2	TGTGCCAGCAGCCAAACCTTAGCGGGAGCGTACGAGCAGTACTTC	CASSQTLAGAYEQYF
NA	TRBV4-3	TRBJ1-2	NA	TGCGCCAGCAGCCAAGAGGTTGCAGGTAACGCCTATGGCTACACCTTC	CASSQEVAGNAYGYTF
NA	TRBV5-1	TRBJ1-2	NA	TGCGCCAGCAGCTGGACGACAGAAAACTATGGCTACACCTTC	CASSWTTENYGYTF
NA	TRBV4-3	TRBJ2-7	NA	TGCGCCAGCAGCCAAGCTCAGGCCGACGAGCAGTACTTC	CASSQAQADEQYF
NA	TRBV24-1	TRBJ2-1	TRBD2	TGTGCCACCAGTGGGCCACTAGCGGGAGGGCCAAATGAGCAGTTCTTC	CATSGPLAGGPNEQFF
once	TRBV5-5	TRBJ2-1	NA	TGTGCCAGCAGCGAAGGAGGGTCCTACAATGAGCAGCTCTTC	CASSEGGSYNEQLF
NA	TRBV12-3/TRBV12-4	TRBJ2-3	NA	TGTGCCAGCAGTTTTGGGCAGAGCACAGATATGCAATATTTT	CASSFGQSTDMQYF
NA	TRBV28	TRBJ2-7	NA	TGTGCCTGCAGTTTCGGTCTTAAGGGGACGGAGCAGTACTTC	CACSFGLKGTEQYF
few	TRBV7-8	TRBJ2-7	NA	TGTGCCAGCAGCAAACTAACAGATACCTACGAGCAGTACTTC	CASSKLTDTYEQYF
NA	TRBV19	TRBJ1-2	TRBD1	TGTGCCAGTACCTCGAAAGGGGGGCCGGGACAGGGCTATGGCTACACCTTC	CASTSKGGPGQGYGYTF
once	TRBV28	TRBJ2-7	NA	TGTGCCAGCGCTACGGGACGCACCTACGAGCAGTACTTC	CASATGRTYEQYF
NA	TRBV7-9	TRBJ1-2	NA	TGTGCCAGCAGCTTATGGGAGGGGATTGACACCTTC	CASSLWEGIDTF
NA	TRBV5-1	TRBJ1-2	TRBD1	TGCGCCAGCAGCCTCGGAGCCGGGACAGACTTTCTCTATGGCTACACCTTC	CASSLGAGTDFLYGYTF
NA	TRBV7-9	TRBJ2-7	TRBD1	TGTGCCAGCAGCGCAACAGGGGTCCGCTCCTACGAGCAGTACTTC	CASSATGVRSYEQYF
few	TRBV5-6	TRBJ2-7	NA	TGTGCCAGCGGAGAGACTAGATTGGGCGAGCAGTACTTC	CASGETRLGEQYF
few	TRBV5-5	TRBJ2-5	NA	TGTGCCAGCAGCTTGGAGTCGGGACTGGAAGAGACCCAGTACTTC	CASSLESGLEETQYF
few	TRBV5-1	TRBJ2-7	TRBD1	TGCGCCAGCGGGGACGGACAGGGGTGGTACGAGCAGTACTTC	CASGDGQGWYEQYF
few	TRBV5-1	TRBJ2-1	TRBD2	TGCGCCAGCAGCTTGGGAGCGGGAGAGGGCAATGAGCAGTTCTTC	CASSLGAGEGNEQFF
few	TRBV29-1	TRBJ2-1	NA	TGCAGCGTTGGGTTCAGGGTCGCTGGCAATGAGCAGTTCTTC	CSVGFRVAGNEQFF
few	TRBV29-1	TRBJ2-3	TRBD1	TGCAGCGTCCGCTGGGACAGGGGGCGCGTATATACGCAGTATTTT	CSVRWDRGRVYTQYF
NA	TRBV10-3	TRBJ2-5	TRBD2	TGTGCCATCAGCCCGGGACTAGCGGAAGAGACCCAGTACTTC	CAISPGLAEETQYF
NA	TRBV5-1	TRBJ2-7	NA	TGCGCCAGCAGCTTACCGGCTTGGGAGCAGTACTTC	CASSLPAWEQYF
NA	TRBV6-1	TRBJ1-1	NA	TGTGCCAGCAGTGAACCGGGGGGGGGCGCGGCCGTGAACACTGAAGCTTTCTTT	CASSEPGGGAAVNTEAFF
many	TRBV5-1	TRBJ2-7	NA	TGCGCCAGCAGCCCCAGGGCCTCGAGGAACGAGCAGTACTTC	CASSPRASRNEQYF
few	TRBV28	TRBJ1-4	NA	TGTGCCAGCAGTTTATGGGCTGAAAAACTGTTTTTT	CASSLWAEKLFF